This T cell receptor (beta chain) was captured by sequencing in a study of beta chain features in type 1 diabetes. In its sample, this clone was seen a few times. CD4+ naive, central memory, regulatory and stem cell-like memory subsets were isolated by sorting on CD45RO/CCR7/CD25/CD127/CD95/CD27. The authors reverse transcribed all of the isolated RNA, so sequencing captured expressed TCRB transcripts. The average output of naive, central memory and regulatory T cell samples was 3 million to 4 million reads. Sequencing used immunoSEQ multiplex PCR; TCRdb keeps in-frame clones, though not all of them. The data contain some 220,000 clones, roughly 11% of them singletons. V trimming: 2 bases; J trimming: 10 bases; junction bases outside the gene matches: 12. This CDR3 has 15 residues. Germline lookup yields CDR1 SGHRS and CDR2 YFSETQ.

The TCR sequence derives from a man between 18 and 29 years old in good health. V usage is TRBV5-1 and J usage is TRBJ2-1, with 7 bases aligning to TRBD2. Sequencing was carried out using central memory CD4+ T cells from blood. The DNA of the CDR3 is TGCGCCAGCAGCTTTTTTCTAGCGGAGGAGGAAGAGCAGTTCTTC. It specifies CASSFFLAEEEEQFF.